A selection of T cell receptor beta chains follows, all from one sample in a study of blood T cell repertoires in COVID-19. The method was immunoSEQ multiplex PCR; TCRdb's version includes in-frame clones alone and lacks a portion of them. The table has about 440,000 clones, about 87% seen once; the top ten hold roughly 13%. Sequenced sample: peripheral blood. These receptor sequences come from a woman aged 45-65 years with COVID-19, enrolled during active disease. CDR3s include the opening cysteine and the closing phenylalanine or tryptophan. Fields, in order: J gene, V gene, CDR3 protein.

>TRBJ2-1|TRBV14
CASSPPESGWSGNEQFF
>TRBJ1-1|TRBV5-1
CASSRVLDRTPPVAFF
>TRBJ2-4|TRBV2
CASKGGPLSNIQYF
>TRBJ2-3|TRBV6-5
CASSRNFPTDTQYF
>TRBJ2-1|TRBV6-6
CASSSTTSGGYNEQFF
>TRBJ1-1|TRBV12-3/TRBV12-4
CASTTDNTEAFF
>TRBJ2-2|TRBV7-9
CASSTGFANTGELFF
>TRBJ2-7|TRBV7-9
CASSLVGPLEQYF
>TRBJ2-3|TRBV7-4
CASSFEGISTDTQYF
>TRBJ1-6|TRBV6-1
CASSELASSYNSPLHF
>TRBJ1-6|TRBV30
CAWRTGFNSPLHF
>TRBJ2-7|TRBV5-6
CASSSTGTGGNEQYF
>TRBJ1-5|TRBV4-2
CASAGGPRNQPQHF
>TRBJ1-5|TRBV19
CASSLPPASGNQPQHF
>TRBJ1-5|TRBV3-1/TRBV3-2
CASSRQGWDQPQHF
>TRBJ2-4|TRBV19
CASTSGGASAKNIQYF
>TRBJ1-1|TRBV6-1
CASSDGTLDTEAFF
>TRBJ1-4|TRBV5-1
CASSPHPDRGEKLFF
>TRBJ1-1|TRBV7-8
CASSLVSGWKMNTEAFF
>TRBJ2-1|TRBV6-1
CASSEGPGGYYNEQFF
>TRBJ2-1|TRBV6-5
CASSQRGSYNEQFF
>TRBJ1-3|TRBV7-3
CASSPRRNSGNTIYF
>TRBJ2-1|TRBV7-3
CASSRKGRGAHNEQFF
>TRBJ1-1|TRBV11-1
CASSLTGNSEAFF
>TRBJ1-1|TRBV18
CASSPSQTGNTEAFF
>TRBJ2-4|TRBV6-5
CASSYSPGNIQYF
>TRBJ1-2|TRBV5-6
CASSTGLTNYGYTF
>TRBJ1-2|TRBV6-5
CASSYGGYYGYTF
>TRBJ1-2|TRBV7-9
CASSLGGQLASTNYGYTF
>TRBJ1-4|TRBV10-3
CAIRRDTTNEKLFF
>TRBJ2-1|TRBV9
CASSTRDRVNNEQFF
>TRBJ1-2|TRBV3-1/TRBV3-2
CASSHESLRQGGYTF
>TRBJ1-2|TRBV6-5
CASSIDSYGYTF
>TRBJ1-2|TRBV10-2
CASTGQGNGYTF
>TRBJ2-5|TRBV10-3
CAISESWAGGYSQETQYF
>TRBJ2-5|TRBV30
CAWSAGTGVQETQYF
>TRBJ1-6|TRBV7-9
CASSGGQLNSPLHF
>TRBJ1-2|TRBV5-4
CASSSPEVGLSAPRPYGYTF
>TRBJ1-1|TRBV27
CASSLGQGHSSEKNTEAFF
>TRBJ2-4|TRBV6-1
CASSDPYRDEKNIQYF
>TRBJ2-1|TRBV3-1/TRBV3-2
CASSQGGAGGINEQFF
>TRBJ2-5|TRBV30
CAWSPGQGLQETQYF
>TRBJ1-3|TRBV30
CAWALRDRNTIYF
>TRBJ2-6|TRBV11-2
CASSRRSGANVLTF
>TRBJ2-3|TRBV5-1
CASSTITSDTQYF
>TRBJ1-5|TRBV4-1
CASSPGTKGQPQHF
>TRBJ2-1|TRBV5-4
CASSFTGMNEQFF
>TRBJ1-6|TRBV20-1
CSAPYGGALHF
>TRBJ1-1|TRBV6-5
CASRGLAWAFF
>TRBJ1-2|TRBV5-5
CASSADSRTYGYTF